The next 3 T cell receptor beta chains were all read from a single sample in a study of beta chain features in type 1 diabetes. TCRB transcripts that were expressed got sequenced, as all of the isolated RNA had been reverse transcribed. Data came from immunoSEQ multiplex PCR; TCRdb stores just in-frame clones and leaves some out. Of 390,000 or so clones listed, approximately 13% are singletons. The sample comprised naive CD4+ T cells from blood. These receptor sequences come from a man in his thirties or forties in good health.

The V and J genes are TRBV5-1 and TRBJ2-3; D not resolved. This CDR3 spans 15 amino acids. Per the germline V gene, CDR1 is SGHRS and CDR2 is YFSETQ. Trimming took 0 bases from V and 4 from J, leaving 12 bases between them. The CDR3 loop is CASSLGWVGADTQYF. For the CDR3, the DNA is TGCGCCAGCAGCTTGGGATGGGTTGGAGCAGATACGCAGTATTTT. Drawing the rest from reference TRBV5-1 and TRBJ2-3, the complete variable domain is KAGVTQTPRYLIKTRGQQVTLSCSPISGHRSVSWYQQTPGQGLQFLFEYFSETQRNKGNFPGRFSGRQFSNSRSEMNVSTLELGDSALYLCASSLGWVGADTQYFGPGTRLTVL.

The genes are TRBV2 and TRBJ2-1; D remains unclear. CDR3 length: 11 residues. Trimming stripped 5 bases from V and 9 bases from J, with 8 bases between. Per the germline V gene, CDR1 is SNHLY and CDR2 is FYNNEI. CDR3 nucleotide sequence: TGTGCCAGCAGTTCTACGGCTGAGCAGTTCTTC. As protein: CASSSTAEQFF.

V usage is TRBV15 and J usage is TRBJ2-7, with 7 bases that match TRBD2. Unmatched junction bases numbered 8, after V lost 0 bases and J lost 0 bases. Germline loops: CDR1 LNHNV, CDR2 YYDKDF (reference sequence). CDR3 size: 17 residues. The CDR3 spells CATSRDLDGGSSYEQYF. Written as DNA, the CDR3 is TGTGCCACCAGCAGAGATTTAGACGGGGGGAGCTCCTACGAGCAGTACTTC. Complete variable domain (other parts from reference TRBV15 and TRBJ2-7): DAMVIQNPRYQVTQFGKPVTLSCSQTLNHNVMYWYQQKSSQAPKLLFHYYDKDFNNEADTPDNFQSRRPNTSFCFLDIRSPGLGDTAMYLCATSRDLDGGSSYEQYFGPGTRLTVT.